The next 8 T cell receptor beta chains were all read from a single sample in a study of cytomegalovirus exposure and HLA in healthy donors. Primers included in the PCR were 60 Vbeta and 13 Jbeta primers. Sequencing used immunoSEQ multiplex PCR; TCRdb keeps in-frame clones, though not all of them. The data hold tens of thousands of clones, with around nine tenths observed a single time. The specimen sequenced was PBMCs. The receptors come from a boy under 18 in good health and CMV-seronegative.

The V and J genes are TRBV11-2 and TRBJ2-1; 10 nucleotides agree with TRBD2. The CDR3 sequence is 17 residues long. Germline CDR1 reads SGHAT; CDR2 reads FQNNGV. V lost 5 bases to trimming and J lost 9 bases; unmatched junction nucleotides: 16. The CDR3 DNA reads TGTGCCAGCAGCCGACCCATAACTAGCGGGGCGGGGGGTGAGCAGTTCTTC. This codes for CASSRPITSGAGGEQFF. The full variable domain, completed using reference TRBV11-2 and TRBJ2-1, is EAGVAQSPRYKIIEKRQSVAFWCNPISGHATLYWYQQILGQGPKLLIQFQNNGVVDDSQLPKDRFSAERLKGVDSTLKIQPAKLEDSAVYLCASSRPITSGAGGEQFFGPGTRLTVL.

The chain is built from TRBV19 and TRBJ2-5; a possible D gene is TRBD1 (6 bases). This CDR3 is built from 15 residues. With 1 base removed from V and 2 bases from J, the gap between germline ends came to 11 bases. Germline values: CDR1 LNHDA, CDR2 SQIVND (reference sequence). CDR3 in DNA: TGTGCCAGTAGTATAGTACAGGGAACGCAAGAGACCCAGTACTTC. Protein: CASSIVQGTQETQYF.

CDR3 DNA: TGCGCCAGCCGACCGGGACTAGCTCTCAATGAGCAGTTCTTC. The encoded protein is CASRPGLALNEQFF. J is TRBJ2-1 and V is TRBV5-1; 9 bases map to TRBD2. Germline lookup yields CDR1 SGHRS and CDR2 YFSETQ. This CDR3 comprises 14 residues. The J segment lost 6 bases and the V segment lost 7 bases, leaving 8 bases of the junction unmatched. The variable domain in full, with the rest retrieved from reference TRBV5-1 and TRBJ2-1, is KAGVTQTPRYLIKTRGQQVTLSCSPISGHRSVSWYQQTPGQGLQFLFEYFSETQRNKGNFPGRFSGRQFSNSRSEMNVSTLELGDSALYLCASRPGLALNEQFFGPGTRLTVL.

The CDR3 DNA is TGTGCCAGCAGACGGACACAGAACACCGGGGAGCTGTTTTTT. Protein product: CASRRTQNTGELFF. This chain uses TRBV28 with TRBJ2-2; possibly TRBD1 for D (5 bases). Germline CDR1 reads MDHEN; CDR2 reads SYDVKM. V lost 6 bases and J lost 1, with 9 bases in between. There are 14 residues in the CDR3.

The chain recombines TRBV5-4 with TRBJ2-2; 7 bases map to TRBD1. Trimming removed 5 bases from V and 6 bases from J; junction bases left unmatched: 10. The CDR3 totals 15 residues. Germline values: CDR1 SGHNT, CDR2 YYREEE (reference sequence). For the CDR3, the DNA is TGTGCCAGCAGTCCCGCCCGACAGGGAGCCGGGGAGCTGTTTTTT. Its protein product is CASSPARQGAGELFF.

This rearrangement joins TRBV27 to TRBJ1-4, with D possibly being TRBD1 (6 bases). The CDR3 has 15 residues. Germline CDR1 reads MNHEY; CDR2 reads SMNVEV (reference sequence). V dropped 8 bases and J dropped 4 bases, with 17 bases sitting between them. The CDR3 region has the DNA TGTGCCAGCGCTAAGATCAGGGGAATTAATGAAAAACTGTTTTTT. Its protein product is CASAKIRGINEKLFF.

The chain joins TRBV11-2 to TRBJ2-2, with 9 bases identical to TRBD1. The junction had 4 bases not matched to a gene; V was cut back by 8 bases and J by 0 bases. CDR1 and CDR2 (germline): SGHAT, FQNNGV. The CDR3 consists of 15 residues. This CDR3 is CASGGTGSNTGELFF. The CDR3 coding sequence is TGTGCCAGCGGCGGGACAGGGTCGAACACCGGGGAGCTGTTTTTT.

The rearrangement uses TRBV9 and TRBJ2-5; D remains unclear. The germline V gene encodes CDR1 SGDLS and CDR2 YYNGEE. This CDR3 has 15 residues. The V end lost 0 bases, the J end lost 4 bases, and 13 bases lay between the germline ends. CDR3 protein: CASSVDARSGETQYF. DNA of the CDR3: TGTGCCAGCAGCGTAGACGCACGTTCGGGAGAGACCCAGTACTTC.